This TCR beta chain comes out of a study of cytomegalovirus exposure and HLA in healthy donors. Study-level findings and limits: A later analysis linked a missense DCLRE1C variant to TCR beta V- and J-gene trimming. In an earlier analysis, in about 530 donors, most V segments appeared productive either ~87% or ~30% of the time.

Though nominally healthy at sampling, donors likely had unrecorded immune exposures. The PCR had 60 Vbeta and 13 Jbeta primers. Profiling relied on immunoSEQ multiplex PCR, and the TCRdb table lists in-frame clones only, not all of them. The sample consists of 70,000 to 90,000 clones, 55% to 65% of them appearing once. Comments on this clone: What it recognizes is unknown.

V shed 0 bases and J 5 bases; nucleotides not matched to a gene: 1. CDR1 is SGHRS and CDR2 is YFSETQ in the germline V gene. The length of the CDR3 is 14 residues. The chain carries TRBV5-1 and TRBJ2-3, with 9 nucleotides matching TRBD2. The specimen sequenced was PBMCs. This receptor was taken from a woman aged 40 to 50 in good health and CMV-seropositive. This chain's CDR3 is CASSLGLAEDTQYF. For the CDR3, the DNA is TGCGCCAGCAGCTTGGGACTAGCGGAAGATACGCAGTATTTT. The full variable domain, completed using reference TRBV5-1 and TRBJ2-3, is KAGVTQTPRYLIKTRGQQVTLSCSPISGHRSVSWYQQTPGQGLQFLFEYFSETQRNKGNFPGRFSGRQFSNSRSEMNVSTLELGDSALYLCASSLGLAEDTQYFGPGTRLTVL.